This TCR beta chain was recovered during a study of blood T cell repertoires in COVID-19 (TCRdb year 2020). Study-level background: Samples from collaborators originated in the United States, Italy and Spain and spanned both the acute and convalescent phases of COVID-19. The repertoires were made available in a free public database intended to serve as a resource for research on the immune response to SARS-CoV-2. HLA class I and class II types, where available, came from metadata supplied by the sample provider rather than from assay-based typing. The prospective study material was composed of cDNA or gDNA derived from T cells, B-cell-depleted T cells, or PBMCs. Sample metadata almost always included a de-identified subject ID, COVID-19 status, age in years and sex. Deeply sampled blood TCRbeta repertoires from subjects exposed to, actively infected with, or recovered from COVID-19 were included in the dataset. The samples were drawn from two sources: the first 160 participants of the ongoing ImmuneRACE study, and 1,000 to 1,500 subjects contributed by 6 global collaborators. Points the paper makes about the study in general: The amount of clinical and demographic metadata varied by source and participant and was provided uncurated.

At one collaborating source in Seattle, patients were enrolled during active infection and were followed longitudinally through the course of disease. Collaborating institutions collected whole blood in K2EDTA tubes following their own protocols. For TCRbeta analysis, collaborators shipped samples in one of three forms: frozen whole blood, isolated PBMCs, or DNA extracted from either of those sample types. In the case of this clone: Its recognized antigen is unknown. Qualities for individual bases were not recorded, and no much larger clone is one base off.

TCRbeta CDR3 regions were amplified from genomic DNA using the immunoSEQ Assay, a bias-controlled multiplex PCR. In the source study's methods: Within the assay, amplification of reference gene primers was used to estimate how many nucleated cells each sample contained. Sequence reads were collapsed and filtered to measure the absolute abundance of every unique TCRbeta CDR3 rearrangement. For each sample, productive Simpson clonality was calculated as the square root of Simpson's diversity index across productive rearrangements. The clones in this table, taken by TCRdb from immuneACCESS, are in-frame only. Not every clone is retained; where verified, under half of the shortfall comes from an unresolved V gene, and the cause of the rest is unknown. From that table come the V and J calls and clone size; the DNA was used to work out D and trimming. In all, the sample holds 200,000 to 250,000 clones, and less than 90% of those were seen once. About 10% of the sample is in the top ten clones.

Source material: peripheral blood. The receptor was isolated from a woman aged 80 or over with COVID-19, enrolled during active disease.

The sequenced DNA: TGTGCCTGGACAAAACGGGACAGGAGGAACACTGAAGCTTTCTTT. It encodes CAWTKRDRRNTEAFF. The chain couples TRBV30 to TRBJ1-1, and TRBD1 matches 8 of the central bases. V lost 4 bases and J lost 1 base, and the count of bases not matched to a germline gene is 8. Taken from the germline V gene (reference sequence), the CDR1 and CDR2 loops are GTSNPN and SVGIG. Taken from cysteine to phenylalanine, the CDR3 has 15 residues. CDR3 DNA is the only sequence kept; it has 45 bases, read in frame from the first base.